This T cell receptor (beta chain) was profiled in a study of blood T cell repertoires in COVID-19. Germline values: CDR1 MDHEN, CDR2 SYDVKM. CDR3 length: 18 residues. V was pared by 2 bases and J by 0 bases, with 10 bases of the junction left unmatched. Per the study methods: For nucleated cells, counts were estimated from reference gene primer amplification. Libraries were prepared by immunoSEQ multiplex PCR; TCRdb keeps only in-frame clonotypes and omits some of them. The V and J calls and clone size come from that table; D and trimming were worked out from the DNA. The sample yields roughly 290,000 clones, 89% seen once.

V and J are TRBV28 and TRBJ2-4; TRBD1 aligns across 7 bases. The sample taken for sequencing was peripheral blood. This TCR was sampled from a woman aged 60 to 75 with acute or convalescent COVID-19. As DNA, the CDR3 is TGTGCCAGCAGTTTAGCGACAGGGAGAATCTCAGCCAAAAACATTCAGTACTTC. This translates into CASSLATGRISAKNIQYF.